This T cell receptor beta chain was identified in a study of shared clonotypes between healthy human individuals. The CDR3 loop spans 15 amino acids. Germline CDR1 and CDR2: SGHRS and YFSETQ. V dropped 3 bases and J dropped 3 bases, with 12 bases sitting between them. The study's findings and limits: Sequencing of the sorted subsets was shown by rarefaction to be incomplete despite large depth.

This clone has only a few counts. The antigen remains unidentified. The protocol was immunoSEQ multiplex PCR, while the TCRdb copy is restricted to in-frame clones and leaves out a portion. The sample yields more than 2 million clones, 90% to 95% seen once. The receptor's source is a man aged 18 to 29 in good health. The genes are TRBV5-1 and TRBJ1-4, with D perhaps matching TRBD1 (5 bases). Sequencing was done on a sample of naive CD4+ T cells sorted from blood. Noted subset: CD45RA+ positively selected. As DNA, the CDR3 is TGCGCCAGCAGCTCTACAGGAAGAGCTAATGAAAAACTGTTTTTT. Its protein product is CASSSTGRANEKLFF.